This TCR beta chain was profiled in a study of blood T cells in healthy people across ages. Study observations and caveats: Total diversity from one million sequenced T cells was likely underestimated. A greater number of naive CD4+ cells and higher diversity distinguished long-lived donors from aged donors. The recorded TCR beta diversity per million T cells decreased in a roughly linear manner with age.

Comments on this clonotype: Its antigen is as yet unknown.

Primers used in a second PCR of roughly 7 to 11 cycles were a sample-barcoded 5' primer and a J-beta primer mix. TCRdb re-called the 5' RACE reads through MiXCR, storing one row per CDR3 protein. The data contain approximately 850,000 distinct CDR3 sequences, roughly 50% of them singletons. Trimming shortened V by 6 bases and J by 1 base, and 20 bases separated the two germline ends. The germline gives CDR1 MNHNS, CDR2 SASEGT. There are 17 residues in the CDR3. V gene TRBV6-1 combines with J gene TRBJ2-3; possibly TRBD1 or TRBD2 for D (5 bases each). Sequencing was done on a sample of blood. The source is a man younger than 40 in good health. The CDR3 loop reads CASSERYGAGRTDTQYF. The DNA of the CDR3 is TGTGCCAGCAGCGAAAGGTACGGGGCAGGCCGCACAGATACGCAGTATTTT.